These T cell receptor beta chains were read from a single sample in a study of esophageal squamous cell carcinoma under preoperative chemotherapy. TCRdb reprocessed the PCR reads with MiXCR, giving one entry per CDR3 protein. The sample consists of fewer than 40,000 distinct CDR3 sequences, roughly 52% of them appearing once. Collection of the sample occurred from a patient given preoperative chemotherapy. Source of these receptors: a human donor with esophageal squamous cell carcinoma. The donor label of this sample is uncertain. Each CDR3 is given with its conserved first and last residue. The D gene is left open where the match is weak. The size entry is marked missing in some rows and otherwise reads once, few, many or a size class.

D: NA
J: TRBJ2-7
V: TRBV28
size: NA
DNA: TGTGCCAGCAGTTATTCGGACCAGCTCAATGAGCAGTACTTC
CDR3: CASSYSDQLNEQYF

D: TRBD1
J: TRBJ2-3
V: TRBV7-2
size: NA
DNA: TGTGCCAGGGGCTTAGGGGGCGGACCCACAGATACGCAGTACTTT
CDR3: CARGLGGGPTDTQYF

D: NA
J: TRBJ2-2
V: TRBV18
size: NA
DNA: TGTGCCAGCTCACCCGACACTGCCGGGGAGCTGTTTTTT
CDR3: CASSPDTAGELFF

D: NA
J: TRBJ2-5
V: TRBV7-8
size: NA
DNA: TGTGCCAGCAGGGCCGGCGGGGGCCGTGGCCCAGAGACCCAGTACTTC
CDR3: CASRAGGGRGPETQYF

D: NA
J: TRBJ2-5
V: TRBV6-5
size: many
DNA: TGTGCCAGCAGTTACCAGCGACAAGAGACCCAGTACTTC
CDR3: CASSYQRQETQYF

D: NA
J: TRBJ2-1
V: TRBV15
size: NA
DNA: TGTGCCACCAGCAGAGACGCGGGATACAATGAGCAGTTCTTC
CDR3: CATSRDAGYNEQFF

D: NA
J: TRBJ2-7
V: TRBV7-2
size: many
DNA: TGTGCCAGCAGCGAACAGGGTATCGAGCAGTACTTC
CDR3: CASSEQGIEQYF

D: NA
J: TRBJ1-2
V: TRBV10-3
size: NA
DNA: TGTGCCATCAGTGAGGGGCAGATTAACTATGGCTACACCTTC
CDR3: CAISEGQINYGYTF

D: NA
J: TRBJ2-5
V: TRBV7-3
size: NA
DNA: TGTGCGGGCAGCACAGGGAGTAGCCAAGATACCCAGTACTTC
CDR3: CAGSTGSSQDTQYF

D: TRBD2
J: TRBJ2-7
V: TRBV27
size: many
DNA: TGTGCCAGCAGTTTAGGGCGGGAGGAATCCTACGAGCAGTACTTC
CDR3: CASSLGREESYEQYF

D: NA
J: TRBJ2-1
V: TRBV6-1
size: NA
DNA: TGTGCCAGCGTGAGAGTCGGGAATGAGCAGTTCTTC
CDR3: CASVRVGNEQFF

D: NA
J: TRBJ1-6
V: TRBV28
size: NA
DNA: TGTGCCAGCAGTTTCCTGGGGCAGTTTGGTGATCGATCACCCCTCCACTTT
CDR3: CASSFLGQFGDRSPLHF

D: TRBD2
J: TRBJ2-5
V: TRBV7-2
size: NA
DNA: TGTGCCAGCAGCTTGGGACTAGCGGGAATACAACAGACCCAGTACTTC
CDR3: CASSLGLAGIQQTQYF

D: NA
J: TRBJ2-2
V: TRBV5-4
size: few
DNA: TGTGCCAGCAGCTCGGTAGGACAAGCCAGGGCCGGGGAGCTGTTTTTT
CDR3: CASSSVGQARAGELFF

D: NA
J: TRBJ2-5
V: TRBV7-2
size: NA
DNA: TGTGCCAGCGCCGGGGCCGGGGGCCGTGACCAAGAGACCCAGTACTTC
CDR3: CASAGAGGRDQETQYF

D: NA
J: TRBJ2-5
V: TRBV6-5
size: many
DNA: TGTGCCAGCAGTTCCCAAAGGGCCCAGTACTTC
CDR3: CASSSQRAQYF

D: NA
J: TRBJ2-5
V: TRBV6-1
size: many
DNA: TGTGCCAGCTCTAGGTCTATATATCAAGAGACCCAGTACTTC
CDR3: CASSRSIYQETQYF

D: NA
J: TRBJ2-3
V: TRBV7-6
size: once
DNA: TGTGCCAGCAGCGTGGAGGGGGCGAGCGGGGTTACAGATACGCAGTACTTT
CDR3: CASSVEGASGVTDTQYF

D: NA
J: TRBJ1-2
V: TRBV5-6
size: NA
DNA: TGTGCCAGCAGCCCGCCGGGGCAAGCTAACTATGGCTACACCTTC
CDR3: CASSPPGQANYGYTF

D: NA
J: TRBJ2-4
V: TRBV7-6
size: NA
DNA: TGTGCCAGCAGCTTGGATCCGGGGCTCGGGGGCCGTGCCCAAGACACCCAGTACTTC
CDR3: CASSLDPGLGGRAQDTQYF

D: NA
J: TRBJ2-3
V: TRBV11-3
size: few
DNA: TGTGCCAGCAGACGATCGGAGGGAGATACGCAGTATTTT
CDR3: CASRRSEGDTQYF

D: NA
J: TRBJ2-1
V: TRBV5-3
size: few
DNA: TGTGCCAGAAGCTTGGAAGGGGGCGGGATCACCAATGAGCAGTTCTTC
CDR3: CARSLEGGGITNEQFF

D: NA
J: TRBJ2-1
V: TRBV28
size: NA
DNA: TGTGCCAGCAGATCAGGATCTCTCTACAATGAGCAGTTCTTC
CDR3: CASRSGSLYNEQFF

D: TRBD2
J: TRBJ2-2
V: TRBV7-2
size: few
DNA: TGTGCCAGCAGTATAGCGGGTGGAAACACCGGGGAGCTGTTTTTT
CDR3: CASSIAGGNTGELFF

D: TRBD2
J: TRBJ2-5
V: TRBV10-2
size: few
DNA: TGCGCCAGCAGGGGGACTAGCGGGGGTATTTGGGAGACCCAGTACTTC
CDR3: CASRGTSGGIWETQYF

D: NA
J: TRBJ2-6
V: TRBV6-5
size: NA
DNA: TGTGCCAGCAGTTTTCTGGGCAGGGGGGCCGACATCCTGACTTTC
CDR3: CASSFLGRGADILTF

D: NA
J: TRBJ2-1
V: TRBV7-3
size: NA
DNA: TGTGCCAGCAGCTTATCCCGGGACACTCTTCTGAATGAGCAGTTCTTC
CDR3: CASSLSRDTLLNEQFF

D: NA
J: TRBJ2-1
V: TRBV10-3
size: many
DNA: TGTGCCATCAGTACTAGCAGAGATTACAATGAGCAGTTCTTC
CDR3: CAISTSRDYNEQFF

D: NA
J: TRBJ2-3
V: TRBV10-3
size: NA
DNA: TGTGCCATGGGCCACCGGGCGGCGAGCACCGGTACGCAGTTTTTT
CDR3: CAMGHRAASTGTQFF

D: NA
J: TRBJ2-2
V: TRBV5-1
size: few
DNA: TGCGCCAGCAGCGAACCGGGGCGGGAGAACACCGGGGAGCTGTTTTTT
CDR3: CASSEPGRENTGELFF

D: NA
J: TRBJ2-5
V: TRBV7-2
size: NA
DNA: TGTGCCAGCGCGGGAGCCGGGGGCCGTGACCAAAACACCCAGTACTTC
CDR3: CASAGAGGRDQNTQYF

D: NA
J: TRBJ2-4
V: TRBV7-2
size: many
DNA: TGTGCCAGCAGCTTAGCGGGTTCGGACATTCAGTACTTC
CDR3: CASSLAGSDIQYF

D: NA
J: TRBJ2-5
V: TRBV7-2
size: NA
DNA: TGTGCGGGGCGCGCGCCCGGGACCCAAGAGACCCAGTACTTC
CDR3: CAGRAPGTQETQYF

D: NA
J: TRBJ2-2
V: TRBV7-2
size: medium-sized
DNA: TGTGCCAGCAGCGCAACAGGGTTACACACCGGGGAGCTGTTTTTT
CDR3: CASSATGLHTGELFF

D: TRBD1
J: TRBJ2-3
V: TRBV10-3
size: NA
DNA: TGTGCCACCGGACAGGGAACAGATACGCAGTATTTT
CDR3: CATGQGTDTQYF

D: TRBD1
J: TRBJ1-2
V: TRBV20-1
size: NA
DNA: TGCAGTGCTAGGGGGACAGGGTCACAGGGCTACACCTTC
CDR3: CSARGTGSQGYTF

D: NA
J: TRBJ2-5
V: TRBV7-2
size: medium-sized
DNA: TGTGCCAGCAGCTTAGCTCTGGGATGGGCGGAGACCCAGTACTTC
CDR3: CASSLALGWAETQYF

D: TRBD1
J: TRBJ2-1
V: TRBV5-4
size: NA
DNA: TGTGCCAGCAGCCTCCGACAGGGAAGAGAGCAGTTCTTC
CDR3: CASSLRQGREQFF

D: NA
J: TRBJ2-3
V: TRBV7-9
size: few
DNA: TGTGCCAGCTTCCAAAGGGGGACAGATACGCAGTATTTT
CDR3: CASFQRGTDTQYF

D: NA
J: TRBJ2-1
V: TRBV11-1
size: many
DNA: TGTGCCAGCAGCTCAACTGGGGGGGCCAATGAGCAGTTCTTC
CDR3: CASSSTGGANEQFF

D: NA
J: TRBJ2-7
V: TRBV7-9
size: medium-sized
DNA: TGTGCCAGCAGCACAGGAGTAAGTAAAGGGTCCTACGAGCAGTACTTC
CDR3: CASSTGVSKGSYEQYF

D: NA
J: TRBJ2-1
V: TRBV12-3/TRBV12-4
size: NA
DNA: TGTGCCAGCAGTTTATGGGGGGCAAACTACAATGAGCAGTTCTTC
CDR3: CASSLWGANYNEQFF

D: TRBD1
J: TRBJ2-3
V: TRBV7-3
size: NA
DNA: TGTGCCAGCAGCTTGACAGGGGCCGACACAGATACGCAGTATTTT
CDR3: CASSLTGADTDTQYF

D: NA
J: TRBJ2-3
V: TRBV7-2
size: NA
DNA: TGTGCCAGCAGCCCACAGGGAGGGAGAGGGACAAACACGCAGTATTTC
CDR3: CASSPQGGRGTNTQYF

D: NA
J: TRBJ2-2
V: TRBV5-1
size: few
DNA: TGCGCCAGCGAGCTGAGGGCGAACACCGGGGAGCTGTTTTTT
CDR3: CASELRANTGELFF

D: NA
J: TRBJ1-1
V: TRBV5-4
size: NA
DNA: TGTGCCAGCAGGCAAAGGGGGGTCGGGAACACTGAAGCTTTCTTT
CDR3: CASRQRGVGNTEAFF

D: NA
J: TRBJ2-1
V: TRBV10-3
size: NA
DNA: TGTGAGTCTTCAAAGGGGGATGTCGGTAATGAGCAGTTCTTC
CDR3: CESSKGDVGNEQFF

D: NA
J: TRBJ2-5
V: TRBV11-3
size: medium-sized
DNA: TGTGCCAGCAGCTTACAAGGGGAGAGAGAGACCCAGTACTTC
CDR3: CASSLQGERETQYF

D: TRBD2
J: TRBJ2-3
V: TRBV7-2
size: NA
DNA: TGTGCCAGCAGCCCCCGAGCGGGGGGATGGGGGCCAGAGACGCAGTACTTT
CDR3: CASSPRAGGWGPETQYF

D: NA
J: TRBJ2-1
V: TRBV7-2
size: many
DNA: TGTGCCAGCAGCTCTGGCTCAGGCTGGACCTACGAGCAGTTCTTC
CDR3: CASSSGSGWTYEQFF

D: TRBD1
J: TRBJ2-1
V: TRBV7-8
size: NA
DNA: TGTGCCAGCAGCACACGGACAGGGGGCATTAGCGGCGTTTACAATGAGCAGTTCTTC
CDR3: CASSTRTGGISGVYNEQFF

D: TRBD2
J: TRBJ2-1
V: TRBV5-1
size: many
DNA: TGCGCCAGCAGCGGCCGGACTAGCAATGAGCAGTTCTTC
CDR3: CASSGRTSNEQFF

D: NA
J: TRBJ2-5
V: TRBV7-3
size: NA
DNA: TGTGCCAGCAGCTTAAGCGGGACCAATCCAGCGTCCCAGTACTTC
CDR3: CASSLSGTNPASQYF

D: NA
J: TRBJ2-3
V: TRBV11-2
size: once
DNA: TGTGCCAGCAGCTTAGATGGGGGCAGTCGGGATACGCAGTATTTT
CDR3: CASSLDGGSRDTQYF

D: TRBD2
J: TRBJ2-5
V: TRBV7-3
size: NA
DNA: TGTGCCAGCAGCGTCAGGCTGGGGGGAGGGATCAAAAAGACCCAGTACTTC
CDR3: CASSVRLGGGIKKTQYF

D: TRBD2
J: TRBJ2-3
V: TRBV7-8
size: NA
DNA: TGTGCCAGCAGCTCGGGGGGAGCCAGGACCGGGGAGCAGTATTTT
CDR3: CASSSGGARTGEQYF

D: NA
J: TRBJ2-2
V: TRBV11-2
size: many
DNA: TGTGCCAGCAGTAAGGCGGCTTGGGAGCTGTTTTTT
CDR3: CASSKAAWELFF

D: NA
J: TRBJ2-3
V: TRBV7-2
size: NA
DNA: TGTGCCAGGGGCCTCGAGGCTGGGAGCACCGGGGCGCAGTATTTT
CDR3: CARGLEAGSTGAQYF

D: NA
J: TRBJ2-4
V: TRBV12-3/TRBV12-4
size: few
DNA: TGTGCCAGCAGTTTCAGCCCCGGTCTAGCCAAAAACATTCAGTACTTC
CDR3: CASSFSPGLAKNIQYF

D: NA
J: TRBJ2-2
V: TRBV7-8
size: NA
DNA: TGTGCCAGCAGCTACAGTGCCACCGGGGAGCTGTTTTTT
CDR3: CASSYSATGELFF